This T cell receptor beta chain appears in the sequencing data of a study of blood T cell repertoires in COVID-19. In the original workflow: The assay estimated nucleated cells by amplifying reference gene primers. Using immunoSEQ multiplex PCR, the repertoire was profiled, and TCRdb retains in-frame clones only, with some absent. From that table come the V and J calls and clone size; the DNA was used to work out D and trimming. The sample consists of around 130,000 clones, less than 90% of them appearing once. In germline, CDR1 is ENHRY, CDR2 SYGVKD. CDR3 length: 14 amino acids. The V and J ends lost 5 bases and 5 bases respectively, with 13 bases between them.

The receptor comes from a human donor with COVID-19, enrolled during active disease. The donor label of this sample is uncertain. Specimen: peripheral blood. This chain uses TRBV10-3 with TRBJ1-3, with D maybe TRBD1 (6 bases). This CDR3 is CAISPGRGRNTIYF. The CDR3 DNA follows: TGTGCCATCAGTCCTGGCAGGGGTAGAAACACCATATATTTT.